Listed below are T cell receptor beta chains from one sample, sequenced in a study of T cells in Graves' hyperthyroidism and ophthalmopathy. Each CDR3 protein gets one entry after TCRdb re-called the multiplex PCR reads with MiXCR. The repertoire holds about 640,000 distinct CDR3 sequences, with approximately 15% as singletons. Sequenced: blood. Receptors originate from a woman aged 50 to 65 with Graves' ophthalmopathy. Each CDR3 is given with its conserved first and last residue. A D gene is named only where the DNA matches it firmly. Size values are once, few and many counts, or a class for expanded clones, and some rows have none.

cdr3_aa cdr3_nt clone_size j_call v_call d_call
CASSLDWAGEGQGTQYF TGTGCCAGCAGCTTAGATTGGGCGGGAGAAGGACAAGGGACCCAGTACTTC few TRBJ2-5 TRBV2 TRBD2
CASRLPHQDTQYF TGTGCCAGCAGATTACCACATCAAGATACGCAGTATTTT many TRBJ2-3 TRBV28 .
CASSYTGSGYTF TGTGCCAGCAGTTATACAGGGAGCGGCTACACCTTC . TRBJ1-2 TRBV6-1 .
CASSPTGGRDYGYTF TGCGCCAGCAGCCCCACAGGGGGCAGGGACTATGGCTACACCTTC many TRBJ1-2 TRBV5-1 TRBD1
CASSLAVLTNEKLFF TGTGCCAGCAGCTTAGCGGTCCTAACTAATGAAAAACTGTTTTTT . TRBJ1-4 TRBV7-8 .
CASSQEGILAGIQYF TGCGCCAGCAGCCAAGAAGGGATCCTAGCCGGCATTCAGTACTTC few TRBJ2-4 TRBV4-3 .
CASSLVVGLTQMNTEAFF TGCGCCAGCAGCTTGGTTGTTGGACTCACCCAGATGAACACTGAAGCTTTCTTT many TRBJ1-1 TRBV5-1 .
CASSLQSGLQGEKLFF TGTGCCAGCAGTTTACAGTCGGGCCTACAGGGTGAAAAACTGTTTTTT many TRBJ1-4 TRBV28 .
CASSFIWTGVQPQHF TGTGCCAGCAGTTTTATCTGGACAGGGGTGCAGCCCCAGCATTTT many TRBJ1-5 TRBV12-3/TRBV12-4 TRBD1
CASSQDPHPSHEQYF TGTGCCAGCAGCCAAGACCCCCACCCATCCCACGAGCAGTACTTC . TRBJ2-7 TRBV14 .
CATSDFGGLNNEQFF TGTGCCACCAGTGATTTCGGGGGACTGAACAATGAGCAGTTCTTC few TRBJ2-1 TRBV24-1 .
CASMGRGSGEQYF TGCGCCAGCATGGGGCGGGGATCGGGCGAGCAGTACTTC many TRBJ2-7 TRBV5-1 .
CASRKQETQYF TGTGCCAGTCGAAAGCAAGAGACCCAGTACTTC many TRBJ2-5 TRBV11-1 .
CASSWGLAGGAETQYF TGTGCCAGCAGTTGGGGACTAGCGGGAGGGGCAGAGACCCAGTACTTC many TRBJ2-5 TRBV6-1 TRBD2
CASSFSGFSGNTIYF TGTGCCAGCAGTTTTTCGGGGTTCTCTGGAAACACCATATATTTT many TRBJ1-3 TRBV28 .
CASSLIPNTGELFF TGTGCCAGCAGCTTGATTCCGAACACCGGGGAGCTGTTTTTT many TRBJ2-2 TRBV7-9 .
CAWSFPGTGVTEAFF TGTGCCTGGAGTTTCCCCGGGACAGGGGTTACTGAAGCTTTCTTT many TRBJ1-1 TRBV30 TRBD1
CASSLALRGIETQYF TGTGCCAGCAGCTTAGCGCTGAGGGGGATCGAGACCCAGTACTTC . TRBJ2-5 TRBV7-6 .
CASSSSKAGTDTQYF TGTGCCAGCAGCTCATCCAAGGCTGGCACAGATACGCAGTATTTT . TRBJ2-3 TRBV5-4 .
CASTQTDLNTEAFF TGTGCCAGCACCCAGACAGACTTGAACACTGAAGCTTTCTTT many TRBJ1-1 TRBV2 .
CASSSPRVVGNSPLHF TGTGCCAGCAGTTCACCTCGGGTGGTCGGGAATTCACCCCTCCACTTT many TRBJ1-6 TRBV12-3/TRBV12-4 .
CASSRDRGVIYNEQFF TGTGCCAGCAGCCGAGATCGGGGGGTGATCTACAATGAGCAGTTCTTC . TRBJ2-1 TRBV14 TRBD2
CASSVDGSYNEQFF TGTGCCAGCAGCGTAGATGGGAGTTACAATGAGCAGTTCTTC . TRBJ2-1 TRBV9 .
CASKNTGSTDTQYF TGTGCCAGCAAAAACACAGGGAGCACAGATACGCAGTATTTT many TRBJ2-3 TRBV7-3 .
CASSLSLQGARGTNEKLFF TGTGCCAGCAGTTTATCTCTTCAGGGGGCGCGGGGAACTAATGAAAAACTGTTTTTT few TRBJ1-4 TRBV27 TRBD1
CASSHAFNTQYF TGTGCCAGCAGCCATGCATTTAATACGCAGTATTTT . TRBJ2-3 TRBV14 .
CASSAGTGAVETQYF TGTGCCAGCAGCGCCGGGACAGGGGCAGTAGAGACCCAGTACTTC few TRBJ2-5 TRBV9 TRBD1
CASSHPGDRRGYTF TGCGCCAGCAGCCACCCCGGGGACCGTCGCGGCTACACCTTC . TRBJ1-2 TRBV4-3 .
CSAGSTSGRAHNEQFF TGCAGTGCTGGCAGTACTAGCGGGAGGGCCCACAATGAGCAGTTCTTC few TRBJ2-1 TRBV20-1 TRBD2
CASSVGGTVNTEAFF TGTGCCAGCAGCGTCGGGGGGACAGTGAACACTGAAGCTTTCTTT . TRBJ1-1 TRBV9 TRBD1
CASSQDGGRNQPQHF TGTGCCAGCAGCCAAGATGGGGGCCGTAATCAGCCCCAGCATTTT many TRBJ1-5 TRBV3-1 .
CATNMADAQPYEQYF TGTGCCACCAATATGGCGGACGCGCAGCCCTACGAGCAGTACTTC many TRBJ2-7 TRBV2 .
CASSLTRREETQYF TGTGCCAGCAGCTTAACCAGAAGGGAGGAGACCCAGTACTTC many TRBJ2-5 TRBV7-9 .
CASSGDGNTGELFF TGTGCCAGCAGTGGGGACGGGAACACCGGGGAGCTGTTTTTT many TRBJ2-2 TRBV2 .
CASSYLAANTGELFF TGTGCCAGCAGCTACCTAGCGGCGAACACCGGGGAGCTGTTTTTT many TRBJ2-2 TRBV7-3 TRBD2
CASSQTGVSEKLFF TGCGCCAGCAGCCAGACAGGGGTGAGCGAAAAACTGTTTTTT many TRBJ1-4 TRBV5-1 TRBD1
CASSLLGQGRGDEQYF TGCGCCAGCAGCCTACTTGGACAGGGAAGAGGGGACGAGCAGTACTTC many TRBJ2-7 TRBV5-1 TRBD1
CASSPWTSGETQYF TGTGCCAGCAGTCCATGGACAAGCGGGGAGACCCAGTACTTC many TRBJ2-5 TRBV6-1 .
CSASQSGLVHEQFF TGCAGTGCTAGCCAGAGTGGACTAGTCCATGAGCAGTTCTTC many TRBJ2-1 TRBV20-1 TRBD2
CASSPGQDREKLFF TGTGCCAGCAGCCCAGGACAGGATCGTGAAAAACTGTTTTTT many TRBJ1-4 TRBV28 TRBD1
CSVVASNTGELFF TGCAGCGTTGTTGCCTCGAACACCGGGGAGCTGTTTTTT . TRBJ2-2 TRBV29-1 .
CATSRGDRGRPLYTF TGTGCCACCAGCAGAGGAGATAGGGGCAGGCCCCTGTACACCTTC . TRBJ1-2 TRBV15 .
CASSHKLTDTQYF TGTGCCAGCTCCCACAAGCTCACAGATACGCAGTATTTT many TRBJ2-3 TRBV18 .
CASSRGTGNNEKLFF TGCGCCAGCAGCAGGGGTACAGGGAATAATGAAAAACTGTTTTTT . TRBJ1-4 TRBV5-1 .
CASSSGLSLAKNIQYF TGTGCCAGCAGCTCGGGACTATCCCTAGCCAAAAACATTCAGTACTTC few TRBJ2-4 TRBV7-2 TRBD2
CSARSFLYEQYF TGCAGTGCTAGGAGCTTCCTCTACGAGCAGTACTTC many TRBJ2-7 TRBV20-1 .
CASSGPRESSGNTIYF TGTGCCAGCAGCGGGCCCCGGGAAAGCTCTGGAAACACCATATATTTT . TRBJ1-3 TRBV9 .
CSAGGDGTRHEQFF TGCAGTGCGGGCGGTGACGGGACTAGGCATGAGCAGTTCTTC . TRBJ2-1 TRBV20-1 TRBD2
CASSFWTGGKDEQFF TGTGCCAGCAGTTTCTGGACAGGGGGGAAAGATGAGCAGTTCTTC few TRBJ2-1 TRBV27 TRBD1
CATSDPRTGAGSPQHF TGTGCCACCAGTGATCCCCGGACAGGGGCCGGGTCGCCCCAGCATTTT . TRBJ1-5 TRBV24-1 TRBD1
CASSWFPLAGVYEQYF TGTGCCAGCAGCTGGTTTCCCCTAGCGGGAGTTTACGAGCAGTACTTC few TRBJ2-7 TRBV7-8 TRBD2
CASSFVRWETQYF TGTGCCAGCAGCTTTGTTAGATGGGAGACCCAGTACTTC many TRBJ2-5 TRBV7-2 .
CASSVEVLRAGELFF TGTGCCAGCAGTGTGGAGGTATTGAGAGCCGGGGAGCTGTTTTTT . TRBJ2-2 TRBV2 .